These T cell receptor beta chains were read from a single sample in a study of T-cell reconstitution after alpha-beta-depleted transplantation in children. A single record per CDR3 protein comes from TCRdb applying MiXCR to the PCR reads. The profile shows over 85,000 distinct CDR3 sequences, roughly 7.2% of them singletons. The sequences come from PBMCs, collected before TCRalphabeta/CD19-depleted stem cell transplant. Receptors were obtained from a boy aged 2 to 10 with acute lymphoblastic leukemia, due to receive a stem cell transplant. Each CDR3 is given with its conserved first and last residue.

j_call v_call cdr3_aa
TRBJ2-1 TRBV4-3 CASSPSPDRGSPGEQFF
TRBJ2-5 TRBV2 CASSVRGETQYF
TRBJ2-6 TRBV4-1 CASSQDWTGARRGNSGANVLTF
TRBJ2-5 TRBV5-1 CASSLDGQGPGTQYF
TRBJ1-6 TRBV10-3 CAIRSGQGTSPLHF
TRBJ2-7 TRBV29-1 CKPQKSIGSGYEQYF
TRBJ1-6 TRBV5-1 CASSLGTGDSPLHF
TRBJ2-5 TRBV28 CASSLSLPLADQETQYF
TRBJ2-7 TRBV4-1 CASSQGGRRGAPPNYEQYF
TRBJ2-7 TRBV6-6 CASNAWHDEQYF
TRBJ2-2 TRBV9 CASRTGGGTGELFF
TRBJ2-3 TRBV15 CATSIMRSGGPSDTQYF
TRBJ1-4 TRBV7-9 CASSLSQEDEKLFF
TRBJ2-7 TRBV6-1 CASRGLAPFLSYEQYF
TRBJ2-3 TRBV5-1 CASSRATGEYTDTQYF
TRBJ1-1 TRBV12-3/TRBV12-4 CASTPTDSNTEAFF
TRBJ2-3 TRBV20-1 CSARGPGRTDTQYF
TRBJ2-3 TRBV7-2 CASSPVAGGAADTQYF
TRBJ1-4 TRBV20-1 CSASKQGAANEKLFF
TRBJ1-1 TRBV6-5 CASSFRRKAFF
TRBJ1-1 TRBV6-6 CASSQSTEAFF
TRBJ2-1 TRBV12-3/TRBV12-4 CASSLLAGVSYNEQFF
TRBJ2-6 TRBV4-1 CASSHQQGNSGANVLTF
TRBJ2-1 TRBV5-5 CASSLEGLNEQFF
TRBJ2-7 TRBV6-1 CASSEAPGAYEQYF
TRBJ2-3 TRBV20-1 CSASGRVTDTQYF
TRBJ2-1 TRBV19 CASSGAYNEQFF
TRBJ2-3 TRBV14 CPSSQDEYPGTSTDTQYF
TRBJ2-7 TRBV20-1 CSARDSNPGGVTYEQYF
TRBJ2-3 TRBV2 CASRPGLAGYTDTQYF
TRBJ2-1 TRBV29-1 CSAIQGVYNEQFF
TRBJ1-3 TRBV28 CASSLYGGSGNTIYF
TRBJ2-3 TRBV20-1 CSAYRTDLTDTQYF
TRBJ1-1 TRBV6-1 CASRRGVNTEAFF
TRBJ1-4 TRBV12-3/TRBV12-4 CASSHLALPEKLFF
TRBJ2-5 TRBV5-3 CARSLAGAQETQYF
TRBJ2-2 TRBV7-2 CASSLMAGGTGELFF
TRBJ1-6 TRBV6-4 CASSPEGGDNSPLHF
TRBJ1-1 TRBV7-6 CASQSELGGVNTEAFF
TRBJ2-3 TRBV5-1 CASHQNSGEADTQYF
TRBJ2-7 TRBV20-1 CSARGAGTSSSYEQYF
TRBJ1-6 TRBV28 CASISGGKGSPLHF
TRBJ1-6 TRBV10-3 CAIRPGHTNSPLHF
TRBJ1-1 TRBV29-1 CSVEERGRFILNTEAFF
TRBJ1-1 TRBV7-2 CASSLSQVQGANTEAFF
TRBJ2-1 TRBV20-1 CSASSLVLRGNEQFF
TRBJ2-3 TRBV6-2/TRBV6-3 CASSNSVDTQYF
TRBJ1-2 TRBV11-2 CASSPGSLGGYTF
TRBJ2-1 TRBV27 CASSSRLAGNNEQFF
TRBJ1-5 TRBV12-3/TRBV12-4 CASSPFNQPQHF
TRBJ1-6 TRBV2 CASRGQGSPLHF